This T cell receptor (beta chain) is drawn from a study of T cell responses to AZD1222 COVID-19 vaccine. The study's findings and limits: The study found Spike-specific TCR breadth and depth rose after two AZD1222 doses.

V lost 1 base and J 1 base, leaving 1 base between the germline ends. Germline lookup yields CDR1 LGHDT and CDR2 YNNKEL (reference sequence). The CDR3 has 12 residues. In the case of this clone: Its specificity is unknown.

Some clones are missing from TCRdb's copy, which holds only in-frame ones; the method was immunoSEQ multiplex PCR. Of 100,000 to 150,000 clones in the sample, 75% to 95% were seen once. This TCR derives from an adult in good health. The chain links TRBV3-1 (or the pseudogene TRBV3-2) to TRBJ2-5, with D hard to call. The sequences come from peripheral blood, collected on day 0 of AZD1222 vaccination. The DNA for the CDR3 is TGTGCCAGCAGCCAAGGCCAAGAGACCCAGTACTTC. It specifies CASSQGQETQYF.